A selection of T cell receptor beta chains follows, all from one sample in a study of T cell responses to AZD1222 COVID-19 vaccine. Using immunoSEQ multiplex PCR, the repertoire was profiled, and TCRdb retains in-frame clones only, with some absent. This sample has around 200,000 clones, with around 94% found just once. The sample consisted of peripheral blood, taken 28 days after the second AZD1222 dose. These receptor sequences come from an adult who received the AZD1222 COVID-19 vaccine. CDR3s include the opening cysteine and the closing phenylalanine or tryptophan. The D gene is left open where the match is weak. Expanded clones get a size class; other rows say once, few or many, or leave the size out.

abundance: -; v_gene: TRBV9; d_gene: -; j_gene: TRBJ2-5; CDR3aa: CASSPPRASKETQYF; CDR3nt: TGTGCCAGCAGCCCACCCCGGGCCTCAAAAGAGACCCAGTACTTC
abundance: once; v_gene: TRBV6-5; d_gene: -; j_gene: TRBJ1-3; CDR3aa: CASSAAGRGGNTIYF; CDR3nt: TGTGCCAGCAGCGCAGCGGGGCGGGGAGGAAACACCATATATTTT
abundance: -; v_gene: TRBV5-4; d_gene: -; j_gene: TRBJ2-5; CDR3aa: CASSLEGLGRQETQYF; CDR3nt: TGTGCCAGCAGCTTGGAAGGTTTAGGACGGCAAGAGACCCAGTACTTC
abundance: -; v_gene: TRBV12-3/TRBV12-4; d_gene: -; j_gene: TRBJ2-2; CDR3aa: CASSLGGTGELFF; CDR3nt: TGTGCCAGCAGTTTAGGAGGGACCGGGGAGCTGTTTTTT
abundance: -; v_gene: TRBV5-1; d_gene: TRBD1; j_gene: TRBJ2-1; CDR3aa: CASSFGTGEGNEQFF; CDR3nt: TGCGCCAGCAGCTTCGGGACAGGGGAAGGCAATGAGCAGTTCTTC
abundance: -; v_gene: TRBV4-3; d_gene: -; j_gene: TRBJ2-3; CDR3aa: CASSSAGASTDTQYF; CDR3nt: TGCGCCAGCAGTTCAGCAGGGGCTAGCACAGATACGCAGTATTTT
abundance: -; v_gene: TRBV6-5; d_gene: TRBD1; j_gene: TRBJ1-1; CDR3aa: CASRPGGQGVTEAFF; CDR3nt: TGTGCCAGCAGACCCGGGGGACAGGGGGTCACTGAAGCTTTCTTT
abundance: -; v_gene: TRBV5-1; d_gene: TRBD2; j_gene: TRBJ2-3; CDR3aa: CASSFIAGFSTDTQYF; CDR3nt: TGCGCCAGCAGCTTTATAGCGGGGTTTAGCACAGATACGCAGTATTTT
abundance: -; v_gene: TRBV5-1; d_gene: -; j_gene: TRBJ1-1; CDR3aa: CASNLVLGTQREAFF; CDR3nt: TGCGCCAGCAACTTGGTTCTGGGGACCCAGAGGGAAGCTTTCTTT
abundance: -; v_gene: TRBV27; d_gene: TRBD2; j_gene: TRBJ2-1; CDR3aa: CASRHGDYLTYNEQFF; CDR3nt: TGTGCCAGCCGCCACGGGGACTATCTGACCTACAATGAGCAGTTCTTC
abundance: -; v_gene: TRBV5-5; d_gene: -; j_gene: TRBJ2-5; CDR3aa: CASSINPQARGETQYF; CDR3nt: TGTGCCAGCAGCATAAACCCACAGGCCCGGGGTGAGACCCAGTACTTC
abundance: -; v_gene: TRBV5-6; d_gene: TRBD2; j_gene: TRBJ2-5; CDR3aa: CASSPNRGLAGEETQYF; CDR3nt: TGTGCCAGCAGCCCAAATAGAGGACTAGCGGGGGAAGAGACCCAGTACTTC
abundance: -; v_gene: TRBV4-2; d_gene: TRBD2; j_gene: TRBJ2-7; CDR3aa: CASSQGSGTSSEQYF; CDR3nt: TGTGCCAGCAGCCAAGGTAGCGGGACTAGTAGCGAGCAGTACTTC
abundance: -; v_gene: TRBV15; d_gene: -; j_gene: TRBJ2-2; CDR3aa: CATSRDWADTGELFF; CDR3nt: TGTGCCACCAGCAGAGATTGGGCCGACACCGGGGAGCTGTTTTTT
abundance: -; v_gene: TRBV24-1; d_gene: TRBD2; j_gene: TRBJ2-1; CDR3aa: CATSGGDLTSGGINEQFF; CDR3nt: TGTGCCACCAGTGGAGGCGACCTGACTAGCGGGGGGATAAATGAGCAGTTCTTC
abundance: -; v_gene: TRBV4-3; d_gene: -; j_gene: TRBJ1-1; CDR3aa: CASSPGRRNTEAFF; CDR3nt: TGCGCCAGCAGCCCAGGAAGGAGGAACACTGAAGCTTTCTTT
abundance: -; v_gene: TRBV7-2; d_gene: -; j_gene: TRBJ2-7; CDR3aa: CASSPNGAPSSYEQYF; CDR3nt: TGTGCCAGCAGCCCCAACGGTGCGCCTAGTTCCTACGAGCAGTACTTC
abundance: -; v_gene: TRBV7-6; d_gene: TRBD2; j_gene: TRBJ2-1; CDR3aa: CASSPGGGRSYNEQFF; CDR3nt: TGTGCCAGCAGCCCGGGGGGAGGGCGCTCCTACAATGAGCAGTTCTTC
abundance: -; v_gene: TRBV19; d_gene: TRBD1; j_gene: TRBJ2-1; CDR3aa: CASSARDRGPAYNEQFF; CDR3nt: TGTGCCAGTAGTGCGCGGGACAGGGGGCCGGCCTACAATGAGCAGTTCTTC
abundance: -; v_gene: TRBV7-2; d_gene: -; j_gene: TRBJ2-7; CDR3aa: CASSRSDGKYEQYF; CDR3nt: TGTGCCAGCAGCCGGTCGGACGGAAAATACGAGCAGTACTTC
abundance: -; v_gene: TRBV15; d_gene: -; j_gene: TRBJ1-1; CDR3aa: CATSRLQLTEAFF; CDR3nt: TGTGCCACCAGCAGACTTCAGCTCACTGAAGCTTTCTTT
abundance: -; v_gene: TRBV7-2; d_gene: -; j_gene: TRBJ1-4; CDR3aa: CASSLGGGKLFF; CDR3nt: TGTGCCAGCAGCCTCGGGGGGGGAAAACTGTTTTTT
abundance: -; v_gene: TRBV7-9; d_gene: TRBD1; j_gene: TRBJ1-1; CDR3aa: CASSPTGATEAFF; CDR3nt: TGTGCCAGCAGCCCCACAGGGGCCACTGAAGCTTTCTTT
abundance: -; v_gene: TRBV5-1; d_gene: -; j_gene: TRBJ1-6; CDR3aa: CASKDRVSEGAPLHF; CDR3nt: TGCGCCAGCAAAGATCGAGTGTCGGAGGGGGCACCCCTCCACTTT
abundance: -; v_gene: TRBV4-3; d_gene: -; j_gene: TRBJ1-1; CDR3aa: CASSQVGNTEAFF; CDR3nt: TGCGCCAGCAGCCAAGTAGGAAACACTGAAGCTTTCTTT
abundance: -; v_gene: TRBV27; d_gene: TRBD1; j_gene: TRBJ2-1; CDR3aa: CASSPLDRYNEQFF; CDR3nt: TGTGCCAGCAGTCCCTTGGACAGGTACAATGAGCAGTTCTTC
abundance: -; v_gene: TRBV28; d_gene: -; j_gene: TRBJ1-1; CDR3aa: CASSSGGRSSTEAFF; CDR3nt: TGTGCCAGCAGTTCCGGGGGGCGGTCTTCCACTGAAGCTTTCTTT
abundance: -; v_gene: TRBV7-8; d_gene: -; j_gene: TRBJ1-1; CDR3aa: CASGGGSADTEAFF; CDR3nt: TGTGCCAGCGGGGGGGGGAGCGCGGACACTGAAGCTTTCTTT
abundance: -; v_gene: TRBV19; d_gene: -; j_gene: TRBJ1-1; CDR3aa: CASGQGSYTEAFF; CDR3nt: TGTGCCAGTGGTCAGGGATCGTACACTGAAGCTTTCTTT
abundance: -; v_gene: TRBV20-1; d_gene: -; j_gene: TRBJ2-1; CDR3aa: CSAPQGNEQFF; CDR3nt: TGCAGTGCTCCCCAGGGCAATGAGCAGTTCTTC
abundance: -; v_gene: TRBV28; d_gene: -; j_gene: TRBJ1-2; CDR3aa: CASTSRTYGYTF; CDR3nt: TGTGCCAGCACCTCACGGACCTATGGCTACACCTTC
abundance: -; v_gene: TRBV3-1/TRBV3-2; d_gene: TRBD1; j_gene: TRBJ1-4; CDR3aa: CASSRLGFRGDEKLFF; CDR3nt: TGTGCCAGCAGCCGCCTCGGGTTCAGGGGGGATGAAAAACTGTTTTTT
abundance: -; v_gene: TRBV9; d_gene: -; j_gene: TRBJ2-2; CDR3aa: CASSVYLGTGELFF; CDR3nt: TGTGCCAGCAGCGTATACCTGGGCACCGGGGAGCTGTTTTTT
abundance: -; v_gene: TRBV6-5; d_gene: -; j_gene: TRBJ2-7; CDR3aa: CASSRTLLYEQYF; CDR3nt: TGTGCCAGCAGTCGCACCTTACTCTACGAGCAGTACTTC
abundance: -; v_gene: TRBV12-5; d_gene: -; j_gene: TRBJ1-5; CDR3aa: CASGWNSNQPQHF; CDR3nt: TGTGCTAGTGGCTGGAATAGCAATCAGCCCCAGCATTTT
abundance: -; v_gene: TRBV28; d_gene: -; j_gene: TRBJ1-2; CDR3aa: CASTQAGRDYGYTF; CDR3nt: TGTGCCAGCACCCAAGCAGGGAGAGACTATGGCTACACCTTC
abundance: -; v_gene: TRBV15; d_gene: -; j_gene: TRBJ2-7; CDR3aa: CATSRDLGRHHEQYF; CDR3nt: TGTGCCACCAGCAGAGATCTAGGCAGGCACCACGAGCAGTACTTC
abundance: once; v_gene: TRBV19; d_gene: -; j_gene: TRBJ1-5; CDR3aa: CASSASVLRVHQPQHF; CDR3nt: TGTGCCAGTAGTGCCAGCGTCCTCCGGGTACATCAGCCCCAGCATTTT
abundance: -; v_gene: TRBV6-2/TRBV6-3; d_gene: -; j_gene: TRBJ1-1; CDR3aa: CASSRMRGAAFF; CDR3nt: TGTGCCAGCAGTAGGATGAGGGGCGCAGCTTTCTTT
abundance: -; v_gene: TRBV6-5; d_gene: -; j_gene: TRBJ2-7; CDR3aa: CASSYSPRYEQYF; CDR3nt: TGTGCCAGCAGTTACTCACCGAGGTACGAGCAGTACTTC
abundance: -; v_gene: TRBV5-4; d_gene: -; j_gene: TRBJ1-2; CDR3aa: CASSLGRGYGYTF; CDR3nt: TGTGCCAGCAGCTTGGGTCGGGGGTATGGCTACACCTTC
abundance: -; v_gene: TRBV6-5; d_gene: TRBD1; j_gene: TRBJ1-3; CDR3aa: CASSRPGQGGNTIYF; CDR3nt: TGTGCCAGCAGCCGTCCGGGACAGGGAGGAAACACCATATATTTT
abundance: -; v_gene: TRBV7-3; d_gene: TRBD2; j_gene: TRBJ2-5; CDR3aa: CASSLRAVVAGGQETQYF; CDR3nt: TGTGCCAGCAGCTTAAGAGCGGTGGTGGCGGGGGGCCAAGAGACCCAGTACTTC
abundance: -; v_gene: TRBV5-4; d_gene: TRBD2; j_gene: TRBJ2-3; CDR3aa: CAIPRGDLGTDTQYF; CDR3nt: TGTGCCATACCCCGGGGGGATTTGGGAACAGATACGCAGTATTTT
abundance: -; v_gene: TRBV15; d_gene: -; j_gene: TRBJ2-7; CDR3aa: CATSRGPSYEQYF; CDR3nt: TGTGCCACCAGCAGGGGTCCCTCCTACGAGCAGTACTTC
abundance: -; v_gene: TRBV4-2; d_gene: -; j_gene: TRBJ2-7; CDR3aa: CASSQENGRSYEQYF; CDR3nt: TGTGCCAGCAGCCAAGAAAACGGGAGATCCTACGAGCAGTACTTC